This T cell receptor beta chain came from a study of post-analysis software for immune sequencing data. Looking at the study overall: Disease courses included relapsing-remitting, secondary progressive and progressive-relapsing multiple sclerosis. General observations from the study: The authors found that F measure strongly co-clustered same-batch samples. A few TRBV segments (TRBV5-6, TRBV5-1 and TRBV20-1 among them) occurred more frequently in patients than in controls. People with multiple sclerosis had a significantly lower normalized Chao1 diversity than controls did.

With 7 bases removed from V and 12 bases from J, the gap between germline ends came to 15 bases. CDR1 is KGHDR and CDR2 is SFDVKD in the germline V gene. This CDR3 has 12 amino acids. Unique molecular identifiers were built into the TCR beta cDNA libraries. There were roughly 0.95 to 10 million T cells, and around 500,000 cDNA molecules came from them. TCRdb analysed the PCR reads with MiXCR anew, one entry per CDR3 protein. Of about 460,000 distinct CDR3 sequences detected, roughly 45% appear once; the ten largest clones hold 9% to 13%. Notes on this clonotype: Antigen: not known.

Sequencing was carried out using blood. The source is a girl aged 10-17 years with multiple sclerosis. This sequence joins TRBV24-1 and TRBJ2-1; TRBD1 might be the D (6 bases). Here the CDR3 DNA reads TGTGCCACCAGCCAAAGCACAGGGTTGCAGTTCTTC. Its translation: CATSQSTGLQFF.